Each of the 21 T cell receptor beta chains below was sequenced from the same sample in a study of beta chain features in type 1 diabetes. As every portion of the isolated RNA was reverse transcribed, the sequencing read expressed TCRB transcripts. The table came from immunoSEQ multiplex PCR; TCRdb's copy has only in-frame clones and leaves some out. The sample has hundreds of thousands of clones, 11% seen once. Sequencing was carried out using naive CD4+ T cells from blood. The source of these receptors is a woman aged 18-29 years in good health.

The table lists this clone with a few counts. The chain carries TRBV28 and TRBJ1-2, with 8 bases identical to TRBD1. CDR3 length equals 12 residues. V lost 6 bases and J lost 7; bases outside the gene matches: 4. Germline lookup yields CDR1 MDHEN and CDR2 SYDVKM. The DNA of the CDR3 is TGTGCCAGCAGACTACAGGGGGGTGGCTACACCTTC. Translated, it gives CASRLQGGGYTF.

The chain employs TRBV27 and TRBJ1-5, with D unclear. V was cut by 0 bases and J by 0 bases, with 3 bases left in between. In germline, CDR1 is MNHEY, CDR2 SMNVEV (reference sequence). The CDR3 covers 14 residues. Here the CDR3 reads CASSLSYSNQPQHF. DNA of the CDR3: TGTGCCAGCAGTTTATCCTATAGCAATCAGCCCCAGCATTTT.

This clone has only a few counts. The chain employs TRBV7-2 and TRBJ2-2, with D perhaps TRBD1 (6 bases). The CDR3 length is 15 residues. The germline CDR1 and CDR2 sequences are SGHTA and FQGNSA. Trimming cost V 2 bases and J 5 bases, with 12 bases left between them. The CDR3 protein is CASSLYWGQTGELFF. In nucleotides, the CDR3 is TGTGCCAGCAGCTTATACTGGGGGCAGACCGGGGAGCTGTTTTTT.

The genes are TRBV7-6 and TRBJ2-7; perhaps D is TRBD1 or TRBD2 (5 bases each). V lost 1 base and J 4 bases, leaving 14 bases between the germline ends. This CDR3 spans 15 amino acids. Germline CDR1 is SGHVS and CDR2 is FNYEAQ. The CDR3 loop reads CASSLGPSGPYEQYF. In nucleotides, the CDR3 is TGTGCCAGCAGCTTAGGACCCTCGGGACCGTACGAGCAGTACTTC. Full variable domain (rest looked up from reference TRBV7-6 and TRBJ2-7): GAGVSQSPRYKVTKRGQDVALRCDPISGHVSLYWYRQALGQGPEFLTYFNYEAQQDKSGLPNDRFSAERPEGSISTLTIQRTEQRDSAMYRCASSLGPSGPYEQYFGPGTRLTVT.

This chain's CDR3 is CASSLSGGPYEQYV. The CDR3, as DNA: TGCGCCAGCAGCTTAAGCGGGGGTCCTTACGAGCAGTACGTC. The rearrangement joins TRBV5-1 to TRBJ2-7; 8 nucleotides match TRBD2. Germline V lookup: CDR1 SGHRS, CDR2 YFSETQ. The ends lost 2 bases at V and 4 bases at J; junction bases unmatched: 5. This CDR3 spans 14 amino acids.

CDR3 DNA: TGTGCCAGCAGCTTCCGGGACAGCCTCCCGCCACTCCACTTT. It codes for CASSFRDSLPPLHF. The rearrangement uses TRBV7-9 and TRBJ1-6; 7 bases line up with TRBD1. There are 14 residues in the CDR3. V dropped 3 bases and J dropped 16; count of bases not matched to a gene: 12. Per the germline V gene, CDR1 is SEHNR and CDR2 is FQNEAQ (reference sequence). Filled out from reference TRBV7-9 and TRBJ1-6, the complete variable domain reads DTGVSQNPRHKITKRGQNVTFRCDPISEHNRLYWYRQTLGQGPEFLTYFQNEAQLEKSRLLSDRFSAERPKGSFSTLEIQRTEQGDSAMYLCASSFRDSLPPLHFGNGTRLTVT.

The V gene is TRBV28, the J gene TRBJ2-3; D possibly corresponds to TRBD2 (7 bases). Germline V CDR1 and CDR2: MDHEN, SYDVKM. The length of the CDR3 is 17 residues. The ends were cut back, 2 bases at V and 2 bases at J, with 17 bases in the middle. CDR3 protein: CASSLVVLAGATDTQYF. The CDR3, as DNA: TGTGCCAGCAGTTTAGTCGTCTTGGCGGGGGCCACAGATACGCAGTATTTT.

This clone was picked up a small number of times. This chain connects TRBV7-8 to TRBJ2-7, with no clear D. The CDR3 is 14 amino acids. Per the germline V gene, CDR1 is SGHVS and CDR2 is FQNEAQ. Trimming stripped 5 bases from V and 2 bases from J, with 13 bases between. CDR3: CASSPSLDAYEQYV. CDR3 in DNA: TGTGCCAGCAGCCCCTCCCTCGATGCCTACGAGCAGTACGTC.

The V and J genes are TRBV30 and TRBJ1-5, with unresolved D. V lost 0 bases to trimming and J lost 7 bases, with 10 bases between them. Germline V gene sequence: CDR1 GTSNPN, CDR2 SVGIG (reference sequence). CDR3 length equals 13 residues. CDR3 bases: TGTGCCTGGAGTGTTACGTCGGCCCAGCCCCAGCATTTT. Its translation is CAWSVTSAQPQHF.

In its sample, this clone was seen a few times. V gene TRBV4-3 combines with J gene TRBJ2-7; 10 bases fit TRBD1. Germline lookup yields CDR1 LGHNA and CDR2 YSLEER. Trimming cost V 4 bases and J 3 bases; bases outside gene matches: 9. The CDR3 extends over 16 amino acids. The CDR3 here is CASSPNRDRGYYEQYF. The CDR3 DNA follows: TGCGCCAGCAGCCCAAACCGGGACAGGGGCTACTACGAGCAGTACTTC.

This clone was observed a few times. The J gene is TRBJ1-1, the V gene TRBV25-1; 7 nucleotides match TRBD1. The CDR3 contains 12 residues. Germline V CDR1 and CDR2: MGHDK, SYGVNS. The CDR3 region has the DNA TGTGCAGTACAGGGGCCGGTCACTGAAGCTTTCTTT. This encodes CAVQGPVTEAFF.

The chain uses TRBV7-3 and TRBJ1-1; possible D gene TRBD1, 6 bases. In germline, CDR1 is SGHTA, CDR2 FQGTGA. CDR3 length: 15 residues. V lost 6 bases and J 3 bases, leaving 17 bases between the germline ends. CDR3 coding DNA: TGTGCCAGCAGGCCGCTACAGGGCGTGGACACTGAAGCTTTCTTT. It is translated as CASRPLQGVDTEAFF.

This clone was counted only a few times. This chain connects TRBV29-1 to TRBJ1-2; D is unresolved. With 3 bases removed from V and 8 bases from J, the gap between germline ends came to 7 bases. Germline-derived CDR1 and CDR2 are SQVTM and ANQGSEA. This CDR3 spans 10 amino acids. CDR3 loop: CSVDGGGYTF. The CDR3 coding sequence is TGCAGCGTTGATGGAGGCGGCTACACCTTC.

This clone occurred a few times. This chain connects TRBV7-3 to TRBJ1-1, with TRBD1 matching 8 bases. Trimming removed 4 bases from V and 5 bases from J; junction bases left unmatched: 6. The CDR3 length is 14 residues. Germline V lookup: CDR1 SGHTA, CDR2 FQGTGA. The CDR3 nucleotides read TGTGCCAGCAGCTACAGGGGGATTGGAACTGAAGCTTTCTTT. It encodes CASSYRGIGTEAFF. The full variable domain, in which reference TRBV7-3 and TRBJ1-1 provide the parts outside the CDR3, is GAGVSQTPSNKVTEKGKYVELRCDPISGHTALYWYRQSLGQGPEFLIYFQGTGAADDSGLPNDRFFAVRPEGSVSTLKIQRTERGDSAVYLCASSYRGIGTEAFFGQGTRLTVV.

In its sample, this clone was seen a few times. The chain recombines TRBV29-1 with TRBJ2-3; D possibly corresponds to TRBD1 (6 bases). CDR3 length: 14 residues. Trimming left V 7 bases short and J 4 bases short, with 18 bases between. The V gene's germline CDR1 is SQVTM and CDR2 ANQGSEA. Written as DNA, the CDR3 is TGCAGCGCCGAGGACAGCAACAGCCCAGATACGCAGTATTTT. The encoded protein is CSAEDSNSPDTQYF.

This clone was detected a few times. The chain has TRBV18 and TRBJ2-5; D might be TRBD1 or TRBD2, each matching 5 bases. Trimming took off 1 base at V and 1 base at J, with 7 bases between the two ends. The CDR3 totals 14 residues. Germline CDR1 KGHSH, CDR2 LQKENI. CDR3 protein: CASSPRGTQETQYF. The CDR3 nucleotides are TGTGCCAGCTCACCACGAGGGACCCAAGAGACCCAGTACTTC.

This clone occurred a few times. This CDR3 is CASSDLSSYNEQFF. Here the CDR3 DNA reads TGTGCCAGCAGTGATCTCTCCTCCTACAATGAGCAGTTCTTC. The chain recombines TRBV2 with TRBJ2-1; D unclear. CDR3 size: 14 residues. V lost 3 bases, J lost 0 bases, and 6 bases lay in between. The V gene's germline CDR1 is SNHLY and CDR2 FYNNEI.

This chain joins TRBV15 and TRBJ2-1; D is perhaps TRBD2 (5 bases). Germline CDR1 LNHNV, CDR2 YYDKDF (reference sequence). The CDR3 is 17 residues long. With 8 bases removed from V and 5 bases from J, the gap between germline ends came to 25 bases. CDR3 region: CATRDRIEREWDNEQFF. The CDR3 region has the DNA TGTGCCACCCGAGACCGAATCGAGAGGGAGTGGGACAATGAGCAGTTCTTC.

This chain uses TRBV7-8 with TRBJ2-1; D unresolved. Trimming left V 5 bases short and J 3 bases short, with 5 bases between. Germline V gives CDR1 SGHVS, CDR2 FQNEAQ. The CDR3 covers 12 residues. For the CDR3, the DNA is TGTGCCAGCAGCCCTAACTACAATGAGCAGTTCTTC. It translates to CASSPNYNEQFF.

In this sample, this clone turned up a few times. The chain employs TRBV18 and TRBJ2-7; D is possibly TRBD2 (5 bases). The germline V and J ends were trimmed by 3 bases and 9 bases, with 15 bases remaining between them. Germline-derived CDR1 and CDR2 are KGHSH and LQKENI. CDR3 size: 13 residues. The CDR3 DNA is TGTGCCAGCTCACCGAGTTATCGGGGTGGGCAGTACGTC. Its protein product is CASSPSYRGGQYV.

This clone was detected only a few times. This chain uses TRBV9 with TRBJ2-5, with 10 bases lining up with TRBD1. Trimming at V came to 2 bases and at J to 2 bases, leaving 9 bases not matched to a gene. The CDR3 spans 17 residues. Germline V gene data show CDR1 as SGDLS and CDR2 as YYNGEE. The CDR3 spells CASSVGIRDRGQETQYF. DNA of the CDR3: TGTGCCAGCAGCGTGGGAATCCGGGACAGGGGTCAAGAGACCCAGTACTTC. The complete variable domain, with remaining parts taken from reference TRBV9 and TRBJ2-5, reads DSGVTQTPKHLITATGQRVTLRCSPRSGDLSVYWYQQSLDQGLQFLIQYYNGEERAKGNILERFSAQQFPDLHSELNLSSLELGDSALYFCASSVGIRDRGQETQYFGPGTRLLVL.